The 7 T cell receptor beta chains listed next were all sequenced from one sample in a study of cytomegalovirus exposure and HLA in healthy donors. Primers for the PCR totalled 60 Vbeta and 13 Jbeta. The data were produced by immunoSEQ multiplex PCR, yet TCRdb's version contains in-frame clones alone and is incomplete. This sample's table has under 50,000 clones. The sample consisted of PBMCs. Every receptor here comes from a male donor in good health and CMV-seronegative.

V usage is TRBV6-1 and J usage is TRBJ2-3; 8 bases align to TRBD1. This CDR3 spans 18 amino acids. Germline CDR1 is MNHNS and CDR2 is SASEGT. The V gene end was trimmed by 2 bases and the J gene end by 2 bases; junction bases not matched to a gene: 12. Here the CDR3 reads CASSEFPGQGAITDTQYF. CDR3 sequence (DNA): TGTGCCAGCAGTGAATTTCCTGGACAGGGCGCTATCACAGATACGCAGTATTTT.

V gene TRBV30 combines with J gene TRBJ2-5; D is perhaps TRBD1 (6 bases). Gene TRBJ2-7 matches the end of the DNA better, so the J call may be wrong. The V gene's germline CDR1 is GTSNPN and CDR2 SVGIG (reference sequence). This CDR3 comprises 14 residues. Here the CDR3 DNA reads TGTGCCTGGTCCCGGGACACCCACTCCTACGAGCAGTACTTC. It is translated as CAWSRDTHSYEQYF.

CDR3 loop: CASSVEGTYNSPLHF. The CDR3 coding sequence is TGTGCCAGCAGCGTAGAGGGGACTTATAATTCACCCCTCCACTTT. The chain has TRBV9 and TRBJ1-6; TRBD1 might be the D (5 bases). The germline V gene has CDR1 SGDLS and CDR2 YYNGEE. The CDR3 length is 15 residues. V was cut by 0 bases and J by 4 bases, with 8 bases left in between.

This sequence joins TRBV18 and TRBJ1-5; 7 bases are a match to TRBD1. Per the germline V gene, CDR1 is KGHSH and CDR2 is LQKENI. V was pared by 4 bases and J by 2 bases, with 8 bases of the junction left unmatched. The CDR3 runs 16 residues. CDR3 coding DNA: TGTGCCAGCTCACAAAACGACAGGGTGGGCAATCAGCCCCAGCATTTT. Translated: CASSQNDRVGNQPQHF.

The rearrangement links TRBV30 to TRBJ1-5; D uncertain. Trimming pared 0 bases from V and 7 bases from J, leaving 10 bases between. The CDR3 consists of 13 residues. Germline V gene sequence: CDR1 GTSNPN, CDR2 SVGIG (reference sequence). The CDR3 DNA is TGTGCCTGGAGTGTTGAAGGGAGGCAGCCCCAGCATTTT. Its translation is CAWSVEGRQPQHF.

This rearrangement joins TRBV11-2 to TRBJ1-1; the match to TRBD1 covers 12 bases. Germline-derived CDR1 and CDR2 are SGHAT and FQNNGV. V dropped 2 bases and J dropped 6; count of bases not matched to a gene: 4. The CDR3 consists of 15 residues. The chain's CDR3 is CASSLLGQGASEAFF. CDR3 nucleotides: TGTGCCAGCAGCTTACTGGGACAGGGGGCGTCTGAAGCTTTCTTT.

The chain is built from TRBV14 and TRBJ2-3; 9 bases fit TRBD1. The CDR3 totals 15 residues. Losses at the gene ends were 10 bases for V and 0 bases for J; bases not matched to a gene: 8. The V gene's germline CDR1 is SGHDN and CDR2 FVKESK. The CDR3 DNA sequence: TGTGCCACCTCGCCCGGGACAGGGAGCACAGATACGCAGTATTTT. Protein: CATSPGTGSTDTQYF.